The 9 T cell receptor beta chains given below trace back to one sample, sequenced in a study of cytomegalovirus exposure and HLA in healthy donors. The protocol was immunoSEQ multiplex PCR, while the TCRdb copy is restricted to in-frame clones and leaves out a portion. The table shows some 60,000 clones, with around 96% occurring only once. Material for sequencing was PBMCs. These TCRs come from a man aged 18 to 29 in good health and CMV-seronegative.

In DNA, the CDR3 is TGTGCCAGCAGCTTTTATTGGCAGACCGGGGAGCTGTTTTTT. It yields the protein CASSFYWQTGELFF. V gene TRBV12-1 combines with J gene TRBJ2-2; TRBD1, the D gene given by the table, was not confirmed from the DNA. TRBV12-1 represents a pseudogene. This CDR3 has 14 residues.

In nucleotides, the CDR3 is TGTGCCAGCAGCGTAGGTCGGGGGGTTCAGGGTGAGCAGTTCTTC. It translates to CASSVGRGVQGEQFF. This sequence joins TRBV9 and TRBJ2-1; 7 bases line up with TRBD2. Germline V gene data show CDR1 as SGDLS and CDR2 as YYNGEE. V was clipped by 0 bases and J by 9 bases; unmatched bases: 9. This CDR3 contains 15 residues.

CDR3 bases: TGTGCCAGTAGTATTGATATGGACAGGGGGTCTTATAGCAATCAGCCCCAGCATTTT. It translates to CASSIDMDRGSYSNQPQHF. J is TRBJ1-5 and V is TRBV19, with 10 positions matching TRBD1. The V gene end was trimmed by 3 bases and the J gene end by 0 bases; junction bases not matched to a gene: 11. CDR1 is LNHDA, CDR2 SQIVND, per germline (reference sequence). The CDR3 length is 19 residues.

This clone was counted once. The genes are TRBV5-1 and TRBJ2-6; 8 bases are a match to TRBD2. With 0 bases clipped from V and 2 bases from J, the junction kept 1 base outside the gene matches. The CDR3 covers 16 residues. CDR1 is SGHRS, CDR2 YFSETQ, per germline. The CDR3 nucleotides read TGCGCCAGCAGCTTGGCCGGGGGGGCTGGGGCCAACGTCCTGACTTTC. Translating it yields CASSLAGGAGANVLTF.

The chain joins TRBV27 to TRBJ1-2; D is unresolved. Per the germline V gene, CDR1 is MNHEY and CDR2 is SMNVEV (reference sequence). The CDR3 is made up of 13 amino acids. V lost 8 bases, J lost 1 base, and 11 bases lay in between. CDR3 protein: CASSFGVNYGYTF. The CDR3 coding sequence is TGTGCCAGCTCTTTCGGGGTTAACTATGGCTACACCTTC.

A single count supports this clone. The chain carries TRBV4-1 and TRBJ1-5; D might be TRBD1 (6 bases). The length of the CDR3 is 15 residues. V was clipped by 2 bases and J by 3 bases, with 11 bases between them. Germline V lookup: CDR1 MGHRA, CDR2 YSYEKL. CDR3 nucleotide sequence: TGCGCCAGCAGCCAATCGACAGGAGCCAATCAGCCCCAGCATTTT. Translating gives CASSQSTGANQPQHF.

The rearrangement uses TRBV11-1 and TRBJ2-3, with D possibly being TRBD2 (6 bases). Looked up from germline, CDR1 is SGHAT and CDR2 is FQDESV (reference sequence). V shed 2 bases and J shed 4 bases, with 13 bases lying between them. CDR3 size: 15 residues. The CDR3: CASSLREALADTQYF. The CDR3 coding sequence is TGTGCCAGCAGCTTAAGGGAGGCGCTCGCAGATACGCAGTATTTT.

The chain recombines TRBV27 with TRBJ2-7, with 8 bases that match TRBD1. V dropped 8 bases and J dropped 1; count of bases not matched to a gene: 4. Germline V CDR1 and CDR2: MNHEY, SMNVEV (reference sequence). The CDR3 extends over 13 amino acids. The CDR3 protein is CASGRDRSYEQYF. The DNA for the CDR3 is TGTGCCAGCGGCCGGGACAGGTCCTACGAGCAGTACTTC.

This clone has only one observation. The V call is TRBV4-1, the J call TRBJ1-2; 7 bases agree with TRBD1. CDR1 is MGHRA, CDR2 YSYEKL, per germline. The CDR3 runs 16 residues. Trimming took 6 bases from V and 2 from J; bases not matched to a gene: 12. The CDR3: CASRELRGTANYGYTF. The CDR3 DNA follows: TGCGCCAGCAGAGAACTTCGGGGGACAGCCAACTATGGCTACACCTTC.